This record covers a single T cell receptor (beta chain). Its antigen is undetermined. The junction and the germline gene differ at one end; a read error may be behind it. The record originates from a study of T cell repertoires in cytomegalovirus infection. Study at large: Public TCR beta signatures indicated both CMV infection and matching HLA type. Study-wide points: The response measured ex vivo was dominated by TCR beta clonotypes (HLA-C-restricted and CMV-specific).

CDR3 length: 19 amino acids. Germline V gene data show CDR1 as MNHEY and CDR2 as SMNVEV (reference sequence). MiXCR was run by TCRdb on the reads, yielding one entry per CDR3 protein. The sample lists nearly 650,000 distinct CDR3 sequences; less than 25% were seen once. The material sequenced was CD8+ T cells from PBMCs. The V gene is TRBV27, the J gene TRBJ2-2; tentatively, D is TRBD2 (6 bases). The source of this sequence is a human donor in good health (CMV status not recorded). Some clones in this sample may be carry-over from other donors' samples. The CDR3 bases are TGTGCCAGCAGTTTAACTCGAAAGGGAAGGGCCGGGAAGGGCGGGGAGCAGTTTTTT. This codes for CASSLTRKGRAGKGGEQFF.